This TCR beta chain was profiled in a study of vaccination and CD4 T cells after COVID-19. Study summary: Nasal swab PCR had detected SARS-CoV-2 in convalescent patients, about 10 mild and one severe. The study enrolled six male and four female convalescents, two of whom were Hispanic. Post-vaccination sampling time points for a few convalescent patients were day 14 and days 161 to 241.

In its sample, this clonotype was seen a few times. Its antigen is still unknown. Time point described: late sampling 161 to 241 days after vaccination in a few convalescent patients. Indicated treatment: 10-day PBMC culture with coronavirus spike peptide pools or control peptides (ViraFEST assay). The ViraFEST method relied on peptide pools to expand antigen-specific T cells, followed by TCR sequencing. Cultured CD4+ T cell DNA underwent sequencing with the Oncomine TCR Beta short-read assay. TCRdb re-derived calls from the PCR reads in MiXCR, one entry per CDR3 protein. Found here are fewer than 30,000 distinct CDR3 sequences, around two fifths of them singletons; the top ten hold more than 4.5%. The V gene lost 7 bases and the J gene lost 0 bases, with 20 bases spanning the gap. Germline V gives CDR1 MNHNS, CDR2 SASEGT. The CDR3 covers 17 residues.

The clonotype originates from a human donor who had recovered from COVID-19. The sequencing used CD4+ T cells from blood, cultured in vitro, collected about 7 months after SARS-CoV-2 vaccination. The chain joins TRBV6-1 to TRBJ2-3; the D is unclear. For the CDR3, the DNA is TGTGCCAGCAAATCCCGTCCAGGCCCCGATAGCACAGATACGCAGTATTTT. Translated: CASKSRPGPDSTDTQYF.